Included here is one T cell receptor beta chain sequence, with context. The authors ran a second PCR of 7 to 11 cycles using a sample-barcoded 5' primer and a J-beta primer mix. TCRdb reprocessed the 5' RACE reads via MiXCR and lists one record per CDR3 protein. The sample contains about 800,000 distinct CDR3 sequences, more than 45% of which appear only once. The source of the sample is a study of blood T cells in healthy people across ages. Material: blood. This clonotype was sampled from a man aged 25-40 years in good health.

The CDR3 nucleotides read TGCAGTGCTGTTAGCGAGAAGCAGTTCTTC. Encoded protein: CSAVSEKQFF. The V call is TRBV20-1, the J call TRBJ2-1, with TRBD2 as a possible D gene (5 bases). The CDR3 has 10 amino acids. Looked up from germline, CDR1 is DFQATT and CDR2 is SNEGSKA (reference sequence). Trimming left V 5 bases short and J 11 bases short, with 10 bases between.